Sequencing of this TCR beta chain was carried out in a study of cytomegalovirus exposure and HLA in healthy donors (dated 2017 in TCRdb). As for the study more broadly: In an earlier analysis of under 600 of the donors, 276 Gb of sequence data and 90 million to 120 million unique TCR beta sequences from 150 million to 200 million T cells were reported. Of the roughly 400 genotyped donors, around 81% fell in the genetic ancestry cluster associated with self-reported Caucasian donors. Because of strong linkage in the cohort, roughly five DR-DQ haplotypes were treated as single units for association and clustering. In the later analysis, no new phenotypic data were used to find candidate immune exposures; instead, reliance was placed on TCR beta sequences and their occurrence across donors. A later genetic analysis took genome-wide SNP genotypes for about 55% of the 666 donors and used that subset as a discovery cohort. Donor age, sex, ethnicity and CMV serostatus were collected together with the repertoire data. Roughly 300 gigabases of sequencing data and tens of millions of unique TCR sequences were included in an early release covering about 700 HLA-typed donors. A separate validation cohort of 100 to 150 different subjects was used in addition to the roughly 700-subject first cohort. All discovery cohort repertoires had been generated on a single sequencing platform. A later analysis re-examined previously published TCR beta repertoires from about 670 donors and added high-resolution HLA genotyping to investigate patterns of TCR occurrence. Both class I and class II loci were covered by HLA typing, at four-digit resolution. The study profiled the T cell repertoires of around 700 subjects by immunosequencing and related them to cytomegalovirus serostatus. Typing coverage differed by locus: A, B, C, DRB1 and DQB1 were typed in roughly 620-630 donors, DQA1 in 500 to 550, DPA1 in 606, and DPB1 in about 450. The study was designed to test whether signatures of past pathogen exposure could be identified by cataloging public T cell receptors. An earlier analysis of some 500 of the donors applied high-throughput TCR beta sequencing to assess whether each TCR beta V gene segment acted as functional or pseudogenic. The study combined high-throughput TCR immunosequencing, statistical association of individual TCRs with disease status, and machine learning to predict cytomegalovirus infection status. Across about 370 genotyped donors of the cohort, an average of approximately 220,000 unique TCR beta nucleotide sequences per donor were sequenced, and 15% to 20% of those sequences were non-productive.

There are 13 amino acids in the CDR3, from cysteine to phenylalanine inclusive. The CDR3 DNA has 39 bases and is translated from base 1. V drops 6 bases and J drops 5 bases, leaving 11 bases in between. The germline V gene specifies SGHNT as CDR1 and YENEEA as CDR2. About this clone: The specificity of this receptor is unknown. No quality values exist for individual bases; no much larger clone is one base distant.

Results and caveats for the whole study, not just this receptor: HLA typing was unavailable for some donors at each locus, so association tests used only the typed subset. Some IMGT-functional V segments, including TRBV6-2 and TRBV6-3, could not be distinguished by the 87-base-pair reads and were therefore excluded. Because counts were too low, about 18 rarely observed V segments, including chromosome 9 orphons, were excluded from the earlier analysis of roughly 580 of the donors. Only TCR beta chains were sequenced in this cohort, and the absence of alpha or paired-chain data limited detectable features. The classifier was reported to diagnose cytomegalovirus status with high specificity and sensitivity in both the original cohort and the validation cohort. A later analysis associated 16,951 TCR beta sequences with specific HLA alleles at a false discovery rate of 0.05. In a later genetic analysis, a missense DCLRE1C variant was associated with V-gene and J-gene trimming of TCR beta chains, and the association was replicated in an independent cohort. In an earlier analysis of 500 to 650 of the donors, most TCR beta V segments appeared in productive rearrangements about 87% or about 30% of the time, broadly matching IMGT annotations. In a later analysis, most CMV-associated TCR beta chains were found to appear HLA-restricted, with HLA associations seemingly driven largely by CMV exposure. According to a later genetic analysis, donors in an Asian-associated ancestry cluster had fewer N-insertions in productive TCRs than the approximately 670-donor mean. The only immune exposure information available for the cohort was CMV serostatus. In vitro tests confirmed that a few of the cytomegalovirus-associated TCR beta chains recognize cytomegalovirus antigens. When HLA alleles, especially DR and DQ, strongly co-occurred, attributing TCR associations to individual alleles was difficult. A cluster of highly shared sequence variants was judged likely to represent a technical artifact of the sequencing pipeline. According to a later analysis, TCR association rates differed among HLA loci, with DRB1 alleles showing the most associated TCRs and HLA-C alleles showing the fewest. Several of the top co-occurrence clusters appeared to be linked to parvovirus B19, influenza, CMV and Epstein-Barr virus, according to a later analysis. The study listed 170 or so TCR beta chains as associated with cytomegalovirus. Across donors, most TCR sequences were observed very rarely, whereas some public TCRs were present in many individuals. A further reported finding was that TCR beta sequences accurately predicted the HLA-A and HLA-B alleles for most subjects in the first cohort. Linkage disequilibrium might explain the correlated functional status among segregating V segments, but an unknown experimental factor could not be excluded. In a later analysis, HLA-associated TCR beta chains were found to be more clonally expanded and to have lower generation probabilities than equally common non-associated chains. According to the authors, the approach could potentially be generalized to other disease states and immunological phenotypes. Sequencing depth was assumed to be roughly uniform across donors in the presence/absence analyses, though that assumption may not hold.

The library was built by means of the immunoSEQ multiplex PCR assay. A mixture of 60 forward primers for TCR Vbeta segments and 13 reverse primers for TCR Jbeta segments was used in the multiplex PCR. The CDR3 region of rearranged TCR beta genes was amplified from genomic DNA with a multiplex PCR assay. Amplified TCR beta libraries were sequenced as 87-base-pair reads on the Illumina HiSeq System. Concerning the study's data processing: Across the 500 to 850 repertoires, a later analysis counted roughly 84 million unique TCR beta chains, 8.5 million to 12 million of which were shared by at least two donors. A nearest-neighbor algorithm error-corrected the raw reads and collapsed the reads into unique sequences, merging closely related sequences to remove PCR and sequencing errors. To assign V, D and J gene segments, CDR3 sequences were aligned to IMGT reference sequences. For a sequence to be retained, a match of at least six nucleotides was required to both a V gene segment and a J gene segment. Rearrangements were classified as productive when the CDR3 lacked stop codons and remained in frame with V and J, and all other rearrangements were classified as non-productive. Following IMGT convention, CDR3 was defined as the stretch from the second conserved V-encoded cysteine to the conserved J-encoded phenylalanine. In an earlier analysis of roughly 580 of the donors, sequences lacking an unambiguous match to a single V gene segment were excluded. An earlier analysis of 587 of the donors called V segments functional above 56.7% productive rearrangements and segregating when the between-donor standard deviation exceeded 5%. A statistical classification framework was built to diagnose cytomegalovirus status from the catalog of TCR beta chain sequences. In a later analysis, V and J genes were assigned by comparing TCR nucleotide sequences against IMGT/GENE-DB human TR gene sequences. Using the TCRdist pipeline, a later analysis assigned CDR3 sequences along with most-parsimonious VDJ recombination scenarios. A later analysis defined each TCR beta chain by its CDR3 amino acid sequence plus V-gene family, and excluded reads lacking a unique V-gene family. To address suspected cross-contamination and a sequencing artifact, a later analysis removed some 620 highly shared, low-generation-probability nucleotide sequences. In a later analysis, a clonal expansion index was calculated for each public chain from normalized within-repertoire ranks of inferred template counts. A later analysis computed generation probabilities with a VDJ recombination model fitted to out-of-frame rearrangements, and checked the results against IGoR. In a later analysis, TCR-TCR, TCR-HLA and TCR-CMV co-occurrence was scored with hypergeometric tests, and a repertoire-size bias correction was applied to TCR pairs. A later analysis estimated false discovery rates by permuting HLA or CMV assignments 20 times. In a later analysis, co-occurring TCRs were grouped with DBSCAN, and TCRdist sequence similarity was added when clustering was performed within HLA-allele-positive subsets. For co-occurrence clustering, repertoires with fewer than 30,000 or more than 120,000 public chains were excluded, along with 5 or 6 repertoires with anomalous nucleotide sharing. TCRdb's version of the immuneACCESS table is confined to in-frame rearrangements and falls short of the full clone set. An unresolved V gene accounts for under half of the shortfall where checked; the remainder is of unknown origin. V, J and clone size were drawn from that table, and D and trimming were deduced from the DNA. The table for this sample lists around 150,000 clones; 68% of them were counted only once. The top ten hold approximately 1.3% of the sample.

The cohort was made up of about 610 healthy bone marrow donors. At the time of sampling, all cohort members were nominally healthy, though unrecorded immune exposures were likely present. The donor tested CMV seronegative, placing the donor among the 352 seronegative members of the cohort. A peripheral blood sample was provided by each donor, and peripheral blood mononuclear cells were used for TCR beta sequencing. Genomic DNA extraction from the blood cell samples was performed with the Qiagen DNeasy Blood Extraction Kit. The sequence came from a man in his fifties in good health and CMV-seronegative. The rearranged chain carries TRBV11-3 and TRBJ1-5; matching of 6 bases hints at TRBD1 as the D gene. Sequenced material: PBMCs. CDR3 reads: CASRRGIHQPQHF. The DNA reads as follows: TGTGCCAGCAGAAGGGGGATCCATCAGCCCCAGCATTTT.